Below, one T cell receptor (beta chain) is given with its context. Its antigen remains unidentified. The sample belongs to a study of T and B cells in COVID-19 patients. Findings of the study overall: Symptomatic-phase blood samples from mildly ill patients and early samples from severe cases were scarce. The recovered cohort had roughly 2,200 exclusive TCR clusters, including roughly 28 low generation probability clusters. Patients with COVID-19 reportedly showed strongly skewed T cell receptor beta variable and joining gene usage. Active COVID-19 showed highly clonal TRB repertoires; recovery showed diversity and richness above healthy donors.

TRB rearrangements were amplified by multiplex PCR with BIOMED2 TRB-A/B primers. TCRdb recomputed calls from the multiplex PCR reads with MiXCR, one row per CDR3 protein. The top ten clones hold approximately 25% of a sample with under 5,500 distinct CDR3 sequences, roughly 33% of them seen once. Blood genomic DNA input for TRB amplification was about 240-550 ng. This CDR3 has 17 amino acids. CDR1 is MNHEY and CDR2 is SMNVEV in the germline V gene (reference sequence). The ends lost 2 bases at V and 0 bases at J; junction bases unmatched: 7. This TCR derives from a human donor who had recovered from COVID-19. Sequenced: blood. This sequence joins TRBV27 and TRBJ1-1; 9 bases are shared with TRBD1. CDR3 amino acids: CASSLGPGTGMNTEAFF. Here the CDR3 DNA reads TGTGCCAGCAGTTTAGGACCCGGGACAGGGATGAACACTGAAGCTTTCTTT.